The present TCR beta chain was sequenced within a study of blood T cell repertoires in COVID-19. Turning to the study itself: PBMCs, B-cell-depleted T cells, or T cells provided the cDNA or gDNA that made up the material.

Trimming pared 2 bases from V and 0 bases from J, leaving 6 bases between. Germline-derived CDR1 and CDR2 are LGHNT and FRNRAP. This CDR3 is built from 14 residues. The method was immunoSEQ multiplex PCR; TCRdb's version includes in-frame clones alone and lacks a portion of them. The sample lists 250,000 to 350,000 clones, about nine tenths occurring once. This clonotype was sampled from a woman in her 30s with COVID-19, enrolled during active disease. Sequencing input: peripheral blood. This chain uses TRBV12-5 with TRBJ2-3; D not resolved. In nucleotides, the CDR3 is TGTGCTAGTGGTTTGCCCCAGAGCACAGATACGCAGTATTTT. Translated, it gives CASGLPQSTDTQYF.